Reported below is one T cell receptor (beta chain). This entry is derived from a study of blood T cells in healthy people across ages. It was with a sample-barcoded 5' primer and a J-beta primer mix that a second PCR of roughly 7 to 12 cycles was run. TCRdb re-derived calls from the 5' RACE reads in MiXCR, one entry per CDR3 protein. The table lists roughly 1,500,000 distinct CDR3 sequences, around 42% of them singletons. V lost 2 bases and J lost 2, with 11 bases in between. The germline CDR1 and CDR2 sequences are DFQATT and SNEGSKA (reference sequence). This CDR3 contains 14 residues. Each sample yielded at least 6 million isolated PBMCs.

The clonotype was recovered from a young woman in good health. The sequenced sample was blood. The rearrangement uses TRBV20-1 and TRBJ2-3; TRBD2 is a possible D gene (6 bases). The CDR3 region is CSARTGSTTDTQYF. The CDR3 coding sequence is TGCAGTGCTAGAACCGGGAGTACCACAGATACGCAGTATTTT.